This T cell receptor beta chain was captured by sequencing in a study of T cells after yellow fever vaccination. Broader study findings: The study found a weaker secondary response that peaked faster, day 5 versus 15. The study re-detected most primary-vaccination clones after the booster (96% CD4, roughly 85% CD8).

5'RACE template switching added a universal primer site and UMIs to TCR cDNA. TCRdb recomputed calls from the 5' RACE reads with MiXCR, one row per CDR3 protein. The table lists 300,000 to 400,000 distinct CDR3 sequences, around 8.1% of them singletons, with around 17% in the top ten. Comments on this clonotype: Antigen specificity is unknown.

Trimming stripped 8 bases from V and 3 bases from J, with 11 bases between. This CDR3 contains 12 residues. The TCR sequence derives from a man between 18 and 29 years old who received the YFV17D yellow fever vaccine. The sequencing used PBMCs, collected more than 40 days after the first yellow fever vaccination. V usage is TRBV12-3 or TRBV12-4 and J usage is TRBJ2-7; D remains ambiguous. The CDR3, as DNA: TGTGCCAGCGGCTGGGCCGGCTACGAGCAGTACTTC. Encoded protein: CASGWAGYEQYF.